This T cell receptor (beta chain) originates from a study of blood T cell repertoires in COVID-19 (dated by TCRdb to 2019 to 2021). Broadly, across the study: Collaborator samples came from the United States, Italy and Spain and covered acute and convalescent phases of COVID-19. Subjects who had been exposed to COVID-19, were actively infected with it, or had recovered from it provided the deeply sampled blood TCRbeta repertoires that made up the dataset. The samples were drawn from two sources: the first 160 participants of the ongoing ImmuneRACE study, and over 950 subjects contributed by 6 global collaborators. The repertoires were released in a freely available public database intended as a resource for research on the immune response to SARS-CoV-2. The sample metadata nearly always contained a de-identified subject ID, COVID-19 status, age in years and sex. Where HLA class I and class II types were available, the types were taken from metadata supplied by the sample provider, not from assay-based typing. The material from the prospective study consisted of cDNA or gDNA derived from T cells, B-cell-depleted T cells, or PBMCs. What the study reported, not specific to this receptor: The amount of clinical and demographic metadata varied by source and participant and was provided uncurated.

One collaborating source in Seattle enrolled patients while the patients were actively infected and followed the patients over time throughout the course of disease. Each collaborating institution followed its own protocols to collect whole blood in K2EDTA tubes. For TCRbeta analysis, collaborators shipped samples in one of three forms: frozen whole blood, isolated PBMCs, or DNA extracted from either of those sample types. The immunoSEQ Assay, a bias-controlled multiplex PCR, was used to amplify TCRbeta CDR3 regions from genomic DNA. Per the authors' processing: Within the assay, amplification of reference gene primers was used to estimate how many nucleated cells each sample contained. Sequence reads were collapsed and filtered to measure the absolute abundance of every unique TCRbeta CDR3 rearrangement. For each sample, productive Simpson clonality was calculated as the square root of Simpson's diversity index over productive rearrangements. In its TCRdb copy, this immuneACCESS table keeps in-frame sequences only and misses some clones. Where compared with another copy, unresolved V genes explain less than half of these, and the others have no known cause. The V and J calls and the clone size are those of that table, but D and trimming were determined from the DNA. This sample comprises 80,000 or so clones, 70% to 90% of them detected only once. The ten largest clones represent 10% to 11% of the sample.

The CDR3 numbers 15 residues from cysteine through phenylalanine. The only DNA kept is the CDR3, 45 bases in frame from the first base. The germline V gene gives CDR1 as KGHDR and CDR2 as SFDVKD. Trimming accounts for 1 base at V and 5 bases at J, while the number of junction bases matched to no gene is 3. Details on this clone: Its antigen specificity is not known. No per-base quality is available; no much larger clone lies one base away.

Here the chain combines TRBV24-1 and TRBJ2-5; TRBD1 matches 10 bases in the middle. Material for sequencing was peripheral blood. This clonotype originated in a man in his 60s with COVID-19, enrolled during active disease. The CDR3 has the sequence CATSDFDRGLETQYF. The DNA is TGTGCCACCAGTGATTTTGACAGGGGGCTTGAGACCCAGTACTTC.